These 20 T cell receptor beta chains share one sample of origin, sequenced in a study of shared clonotypes between healthy human individuals. TCRdb's copy holds only in-frame clones and misses some; the assay was immunoSEQ multiplex PCR. This table has 2 million to 2.5 million clones, 85% to 95% appearing once. Sample: naive CD4+ T cells from PBMCs. Subset specified: CD45RA+ positively selected. All receptors come from a man aged 18 to 30 in good health. Some clones in this sample may be carry-over from other donors' samples.

The chain links TRBV5-4 to TRBJ2-7; D gene uncertain. The V and J ends lost 0 bases and 1 base respectively, with 8 bases between them. CDR1 SGHNT and CDR2 YYREEE come from the germline V gene (reference sequence). CDR3 length: 14 residues. For the CDR3, the DNA is TGTGCCAGCAGCTTGGGCAAGGGATCCTACGAGCAGTACTTC. Amino acids: CASSLGKGSYEQYF.

The chain combines TRBV15 with TRBJ1-2, with a possible D match to TRBD1 (6 bases). Germline lookup yields CDR1 LNHNV and CDR2 YYDKDF (reference sequence). Trimming shortened V by 1 base and J by 10 bases, and 19 bases separated the two germline ends. The length of the CDR3 is 15 residues. CDR3 protein: CATSRGPVQGLSYTF. CDR3 bases: TGTGCCACCAGCAGAGGGCCGGTGCAGGGGCTTTCCTACACCTTC.

The chain is built from TRBV7-2 and TRBJ1-1, with 7 bases that match TRBD1. V shed 4 bases and J 3 bases; nucleotides not matched to a gene: 11. CDR3 length: 16 amino acids. In germline, CDR1 is SGHTA, CDR2 FQGNSA. The CDR3 DNA reads as TGTGCCAGCAGCTCCCGACTGACAGGGAGGGACACTGAAGCTTTCTTT. Protein sequence: CASSSRLTGRDTEAFF.

The genes are TRBV9 and TRBJ2-3; TRBD2 aligns across 10 bases. The CDR3 loop spans 19 amino acids. In germline, CDR1 is SGDLS, CDR2 YYNGEE. The V gene end was trimmed by 0 bases and the J gene end by 0 bases; junction bases not matched to a gene: 10. CDR3 residues: CASSVGLAGGASSTDTQYF. DNA for the CDR3: TGTGCCAGCAGCGTAGGGTTAGCGGGAGGAGCCTCTAGCACAGATACGCAGTATTTT.

This clone has only a few counts. V usage is TRBV20-1 and J usage is TRBJ1-1; D remains unclear. The CDR3 runs to 11 residues. The germline V gene has CDR1 DFQATT and CDR2 SNEGSKA (reference sequence). The V and J ends lost 2 bases and 5 bases respectively, with 6 bases between them. The CDR3 sequence is CSARRQTEAFF. The CDR3 DNA follows: TGCAGTGCTAGAAGGCAGACTGAAGCTTTCTTT.

About this clone itself: The same CDR3 arises from other DNA sequences in this sample as well. The rearrangement links TRBV9 to TRBJ1-4; D not resolved. The germline gives CDR1 SGDLS, CDR2 YYNGEE. CDR3 length: 14 residues. V lost 2 bases to trimming and J lost 4 bases, with 9 bases between them. In DNA form, the CDR3 reads TGTGCCAGCAGCGTCGGCGGCGATAATGAAAAACTGTTTTTT. It yields the protein CASSVGGDNEKLFF.

J is TRBJ2-5 and V is TRBV9; TRBD2 matches at 10 bases. CDR1 and CDR2 from the germline V gene are SGDLS and YYNGEE. The CDR3 extends over 16 amino acids. Trimming took 0 bases from V and 4 from J; bases not matched to a gene: 6. This CDR3 reads CASSVAGLAGAETQYF. For the CDR3, the DNA is TGTGCCAGCAGCGTAGCAGGTCTAGCGGGAGCAGAGACCCAGTACTTC.

The chain combines TRBV4-2 with TRBJ2-7; weak D call: TRBD1 (5 bases). Germline V gives CDR1 LGHNA, CDR2 YNFKEQ. Trimming left V 4 bases short and J 2 bases short, with 15 bases between. The CDR3 runs 15 residues. The CDR3 bases are TGTGCCAGCAGCCGGGCCCAGGGATCGGCCTACGAGCAGTACTTC. This gives the protein CASSRAQGSAYEQYF.

This chain links TRBV5-1 with TRBJ2-7; 10 nucleotides agree with TRBD1. The germline V gene encodes CDR1 SGHRS and CDR2 YFSETQ. V lost 3 bases and J lost 5; bases outside the gene matches: 8. The CDR3 sequence is 15 residues long. The CDR3 sequence is CASSSRDRGYNEQYF. The CDR3 coding sequence is TGCGCCAGCAGCTCCCGGGACAGGGGCTACAACGAGCAGTACTTC.

The chain recombines TRBV7-9 with TRBJ2-3; 9 bases map to TRBD2. This CDR3 contains 16 residues. Trimming at V came to 4 bases and at J to 0 bases, leaving 5 bases not matched to a gene. Germline V gene lookup returns CDR1 SEHNR and CDR2 FQNEAQ (reference sequence). DNA of the CDR3: TGTGCCAGCAGCTCCCTAGCGGGAAAAAGCACAGATACGCAGTATTTT. Protein product: CASSSLAGKSTDTQYF.

In its sample, this clone was seen once. This sequence joins TRBV14 and TRBJ2-5; 7 bases fit TRBD1. This CDR3 is built from 14 residues. V was pared by 4 bases and J by 5 bases, with 7 bases of the junction left unmatched. The germline CDR1 and CDR2 sequences are SGHDN and FVKESK. In DNA form, the CDR3 reads TGTGCCAGCAGCCGTACAGGGGCCGGGGAGACCCAGTACTTC. Residues: CASSRTGAGETQYF.

The rearrangement joins TRBV9 to TRBJ2-1; TRBD2 agrees at 12 bases. Germline V gene sequence: CDR1 SGDLS, CDR2 YYNGEE. The CDR3 loop spans 14 amino acids. V was clipped by 2 bases and J by 7 bases; unmatched bases: 1. In nucleotides, the CDR3 is TGTGCCAGCAGCGTTGGGACTAGCGGGAATGAGCAGTTCTTC. Translation gives CASSVGTSGNEQFF. Full variable domain (missing parts from reference TRBV9 and TRBJ2-1): DSGVTQTPKHLITATGQRVTLRCSPRSGDLSVYWYQQSLDQGLQFLIQYYNGEERAKGNILERFSAQQFPDLHSELNLSSLELGDSALYFCASSVGTSGNEQFFGPGTRLTVL.

The chain joins TRBV2 to TRBJ1-2, with D perhaps matching TRBD1 (6 bases). V shed 6 bases and J shed 7 bases, with 18 bases lying between them. The CDR3 consists of 14 residues. The V gene's germline CDR1 is SNHLY and CDR2 FYNNEI. The CDR3 protein is CASRSGGPYGGYTF. The CDR3 nucleotides are TGTGCCAGCAGAAGCGGGGGGCCTTATGGTGGCTACACCTTC. The full variable domain, with the rest looked up from reference TRBV2 and TRBJ1-2, is EPEVTQTPSHQVTQMGQEVILRCVPISNHLYFYWYRQILGQKVEFLVSFYNNEISEKSEIFDDQFSVERPDGSNFTLKIRSTKLEDSAMYFCASRSGGPYGGYTFGSGTRLTVV.

This clone was detected only once. Other DNA sequences in the same sample also yield this CDR3. V is TRBV5-1 and J is TRBJ2-7; unclear D gene. The CDR3 runs to 15 residues. Deletions cut 0 bases from V and 1 base from J, with 11 bases between. Germline V CDR1 and CDR2: SGHRS, YFSETQ. This chain's CDR3 is CASSLDGTPSYEQYF. CDR3 nucleotide sequence: TGCGCCAGCAGCTTGGATGGCACTCCATCCTACGAGCAGTACTTC.

The chain employs TRBV5-4 and TRBJ2-5; 7 bases agree with TRBD2. The CDR3 totals 15 residues. CDR1 is SGHNT, CDR2 YYREEE, per germline (reference sequence). V gave up 1 base and J gave up 5 bases; unmatched junction bases: 8. The chain's CDR3 is CASSLYGGRGETQYF. The DNA for the CDR3 is TGTGCCAGCAGCTTGTATGGCGGGAGAGGGGAGACCCAGTACTTC.

V and J are TRBV5-6 and TRBJ2-7; the D gene is possibly TRBD1 (5 bases). Germline V CDR1 and CDR2: SGHDT, YYEEEE. The CDR3 runs 15 residues. Trimming removed 3 bases from V and 1 base from J, with 14 bases in between. The CDR3: CASSSATEDSYEQYF. For the CDR3, the DNA is TGTGCCAGCAGCTCAGCGACAGAAGATTCCTACGAGCAGTACTTC.

J is TRBJ1-2 and V is TRBV2; D might be TRBD1 (6 bases). V dropped 5 bases and J dropped 8 bases, with 12 bases sitting between them. Germline V gene data show CDR1 as SNHLY and CDR2 as FYNNEI. This CDR3 is built from 12 residues. The CDR3 loop reads CASSTGTSGYTF. In DNA form, the CDR3 reads TGTGCCAGCAGTACAGGGACGAGCGGCTACACCTTC.

This clone was seen just once. The chain couples TRBV19 to TRBJ1-2, with 7 bases lining up with TRBD1. Germline V gene lookup returns CDR1 LNHDA and CDR2 SQIVND (reference sequence). J lost 0 bases, V lost 10 bases, and 14 bases had no gene match. The CDR3 spans 16 residues. CDR3 residues: CATYTGTADSNYGYTF. CDR3 in DNA: TGTGCCACCTATACCGGGACAGCAGACTCTAACTATGGCTACACCTTC.

The chain joins TRBV6-5 to TRBJ2-1; D possibly corresponds to TRBD2 (5 bases). Germline values: CDR1 MNHEY, CDR2 SVGAGI. V was shortened by 10 bases and J by 4 bases, with 17 bases between the two germline ends. The CDR3 extends over 14 amino acids. Here the CDR3 reads CATRTRDWYNEQFF. The CDR3 DNA reads TGTGCCACCCGAACCCGGGATTGGTACAATGAGCAGTTCTTC.

The rearrangement uses TRBV7-9 and TRBJ2-2, with D possibly TRBD1 on 5 matching bases. CDR1 and CDR2 from the germline V gene are SEHNR and FQNEAQ (reference sequence). V was clipped by 2 bases and J by 6 bases, with 7 bases between them. CDR3 size: 13 residues. CDR3 region: CASSLQGSGELFF. In DNA, the CDR3 is TGTGCCAGCAGCTTACAGGGCTCCGGGGAGCTGTTTTTT.